This T cell receptor beta chain comes out of a study of CD8+ T cells in alopecia areata. About the research overall: Patients remained on tofacitinib for 6 to 18 months and then went 6 months without it. The study's findings and limits: Lesional scalp displayed greater clonality than normal scalp, most notably in alopecia totalis/universalis.

This clone was counted a few times. Its cognate antigen is unknown. RNA was isolated and reverse transcribed to cDNA, the sequencing template. The repertoire was sequenced with immunoSEQ multiplex PCR; TCRdb's copy has only in-frame clones and lacks some. The sample carries about 210,000 clones, approximately 70% recorded once. CDR1 is SQVTM, CDR2 ANQGSEA, per germline. The CDR3 loop spans 12 amino acids. V shed 5 bases and J shed 3 bases, with 10 bases lying between them. The sample's treatment: oral pan-JAK inhibitor, 5-10 mg twice daily. Peripheral blood samples and lesional scalp punch biopsies were obtained from alopecia areata patients.

This receptor was identified in a human donor with alopecia areata. This sequence joins TRBV29-1 and TRBJ1-2; D might be TRBD1 (5 bases). Sequenced material: CD4+ T cells sorted from blood, taken at approximately week 44, from a patient treated with tofacitinib. CDR3 in DNA: TGCAGCGTTATGGGGGTGCACTATGGCTACACCTTC. Protein: CSVMGVHYGYTF.